A selection of T cell receptor beta chains follows, all from one sample in a study of human T cells and chemical hapten exposure. TCRdb ran MiXCR on the RACE reads and lists one entry per CDR3 protein. The data show tens of thousands of distinct CDR3 sequences, over 9.5% seen once. The sample in question was whole blood, obtained in connection with sensitization to the hapten diphenylcyclopropenone (DPC). These TCRs come from a middle-aged man with alopecia areata. Some clones in this sample may be carry-over from other donors' samples. The CDR3 runs from the conserved cysteine through the conserved F or W. D genes are given only for firm matches. Clone size appears in some rows only: once, few, many, or a class for an expanded clone.

D gene: TRBD2; V gene: TRBV14; J gene: TRBJ2-5; clone size: few; CDR3 protein: CASSPSIGRAGETQYF; CDR3 DNA: TGTGCCAGCAGCCCGAGTATCGGGAGGGCCGGTGAGACCCAGTACTTC
D gene: NA; V gene: TRBV6-1; J gene: TRBJ2-3; clone size: few; CDR3 protein: CASSEELAGGTDTQYF; CDR3 DNA: TGTGCCAGCAGTGAAGAGTTGGCAGGGGGCACAGATACGCAGTATTTT
D gene: TRBD2; V gene: TRBV20-1; J gene: TRBJ2-2; clone size: NA; CDR3 protein: CSARVPGLNTGELFF; CDR3 DNA: TGCAGTGCTAGAGTACCGGGACTAAACACCGGGGAGCTGTTTTTT
D gene: TRBD1; V gene: TRBV27; J gene: TRBJ2-1; clone size: few; CDR3 protein: CASSTSPFRGQGSNEQFF; CDR3 DNA: TGTGCCAGCAGCACTTCCCCGTTTAGAGGACAGGGAAGCAATGAGCAGTTCTTC
D gene: TRBD2; V gene: TRBV7-2; J gene: TRBJ2-3; clone size: NA; CDR3 protein: CASSYSGRSSTDTQYF; CDR3 DNA: TGTGCCAGCAGCTATAGCGGGAGGTCTAGCACAGATACGCAGTATTTT
D gene: TRBD1; V gene: TRBV27; J gene: TRBJ1-1; clone size: few; CDR3 protein: CASSSNRGPNTEAFF; CDR3 DNA: TGTGCCAGCAGTTCCAACAGGGGGCCGAACACTGAAGCTTTCTTT
D gene: NA; V gene: TRBV7-9; J gene: TRBJ2-1; clone size: NA; CDR3 protein: CASSSPPNRVGNEQFF; CDR3 DNA: TGTGCCAGCAGCTCCCCTCCGAATAGGGTGGGCAATGAGCAGTTCTTC
D gene: NA; V gene: TRBV25-1; J gene: TRBJ2-1; clone size: NA; CDR3 protein: CASSDGPMRGEQFF; CDR3 DNA: TGTGCCAGCAGTGATGGTCCCATGCGGGGTGAGCAGTTCTTC
D gene: NA; V gene: TRBV20-1; J gene: TRBJ1-1; clone size: NA; CDR3 protein: CSAAAGTMNTEAFF; CDR3 DNA: TGCAGTGCTGCGGCCGGCACAATGAACACTGAAGCTTTCTTT
D gene: TRBD1; V gene: TRBV7-7; J gene: TRBJ2-1; clone size: many; CDR3 protein: CASSLKGAVDEQFF; CDR3 DNA: TGTGCTAGCAGCTTAAAGGGGGCGGTCGATGAGCAGTTCTTC
D gene: TRBD2; V gene: TRBV11-1; J gene: TRBJ2-1; clone size: NA; CDR3 protein: CASSLAGTSGRGGYNEQFF; CDR3 DNA: TGTGCCAGCAGCTTAGCTGGGACTAGCGGGAGAGGAGGGTACAATGAGCAGTTCTTC
D gene: NA; V gene: TRBV9; J gene: TRBJ1-2; clone size: many; CDR3 protein: CASSVSDTNDYYGYTF; CDR3 DNA: TGTGCCAGCAGCGTATCGGACACGAACGATTATTATGGCTACACCTTC
D gene: NA; V gene: TRBV3-1; J gene: TRBJ1-1; clone size: NA; CDR3 protein: CASSQDVNSNTEAFF; CDR3 DNA: TGTGCCAGCAGCCAAGATGTAAATTCGAACACTGAAGCTTTCTTT
D gene: NA; V gene: TRBV18; J gene: TRBJ2-1; clone size: many; CDR3 protein: CASSPWGQGEQFF; CDR3 DNA: TGTGCCAGCTCACCCTGGGGGCAGGGTGAGCAGTTCTTC
D gene: NA; V gene: TRBV7-6; J gene: TRBJ2-6; clone size: NA; CDR3 protein: CASSLTAGANVLTF; CDR3 DNA: TGTGCCAGCAGCTTAACCGCTGGGGCCAACGTCCTGACTTTC
D gene: TRBD1; V gene: TRBV7-6; J gene: TRBJ2-5; clone size: NA; CDR3 protein: CASSIGTGIQETQYF; CDR3 DNA: TGTGCCAGCTCCATTGGGACAGGGATCCAAGAGACCCAGTACTTC
D gene: TRBD2; V gene: TRBV19; J gene: TRBJ2-1; clone size: few; CDR3 protein: CASSGLAGLSPANEQFF; CDR3 DNA: TGTGCCAGTAGTGGTCTAGCGGGACTTTCCCCGGCCAATGAGCAGTTCTTC
D gene: TRBD2; V gene: TRBV11-2; J gene: TRBJ2-3; clone size: NA; CDR3 protein: CASSLVRGTSGEYKSTDTQYF; CDR3 DNA: TGTGCCAGCAGCTTAGTACGTGGGACTAGCGGGGAATATAAAAGCACAGATACGCAGTATTTT
D gene: TRBD1; V gene: TRBV6-2/TRBV6-3; J gene: TRBJ1-2; clone size: many; CDR3 protein: CASSYEDRGRSSYGYTF; CDR3 DNA: TGTGCCAGCAGTTACGAGGACAGGGGGCGTTCGAGCTATGGCTACACCTTC
D gene: NA; V gene: TRBV4-3; J gene: TRBJ2-6; clone size: many; CDR3 protein: CASSPTRQGTSGANVLTF; CDR3 DNA: TGCGCCAGCAGCCCCACCAGGCAGGGAACCTCTGGGGCCAACGTCCTGACTTTC
D gene: TRBD2; V gene: TRBV19; J gene: TRBJ2-3; clone size: few; CDR3 protein: CASSIASGTTDTQYF; CDR3 DNA: TGTGCCAGTAGTATAGCCAGCGGGACGACAGATACGCAGTATTTT
D gene: NA; V gene: TRBV6-6; J gene: TRBJ2-6; clone size: many; CDR3 protein: CASSYGGTGANVLTF; CDR3 DNA: TGTGCCAGCAGTTACGGGGGGACCGGGGCCAACGTCCTGACTTTC
D gene: NA; V gene: TRBV4-3; J gene: TRBJ1-6; clone size: NA; CDR3 protein: CASSQGRVSPLHF; CDR3 DNA: TGCGCCAGCAGCCAAGGCAGGGTTTCACCCCTCCACTTT
D gene: TRBD1; V gene: TRBV12-3/TRBV12-4; J gene: TRBJ1-1; clone size: NA; CDR3 protein: CASSPTGSQAFF; CDR3 DNA: TGTGCCAGCAGTCCGACAGGGTCCCAAGCTTTCTTT
D gene: TRBD1; V gene: TRBV7-2; J gene: TRBJ1-3; clone size: NA; CDR3 protein: CASRGQGSGNTIYF; CDR3 DNA: TGTGCCAGCAGAGGACAGGGCTCTGGAAACACCATATATTTT
D gene: TRBD2; V gene: TRBV27; J gene: TRBJ2-3; clone size: NA; CDR3 protein: CASMGLAGSTDTQYF; CDR3 DNA: TGTGCCAGCATGGGACTAGCGGGGAGCACAGATACGCAGTATTTT
D gene: NA; V gene: TRBV29-1; J gene: TRBJ2-1; clone size: NA; CDR3 protein: CSVEAWPLEVQFF; CDR3 DNA: TGCAGCGTTGAAGCCTGGCCCCTTGAGGTGCAGTTCTTC
D gene: NA; V gene: TRBV6-5; J gene: TRBJ1-4; clone size: NA; CDR3 protein: CASSPGPQGKLFF; CDR3 DNA: TGTGCCAGCAGTCCCGGACCTCAAGGAAAACTGTTTTTT
D gene: NA; V gene: TRBV11-1; J gene: TRBJ1-1; clone size: NA; CDR3 protein: CASRGGATEAFF; CDR3 DNA: TGTGCCAGCAGAGGAGGGGCCACTGAAGCTTTCTTT
D gene: NA; V gene: TRBV18; J gene: TRBJ2-3; clone size: few; CDR3 protein: CASSPRQGGDTQYF; CDR3 DNA: TGTGCCAGCTCACCAAGGCAGGGTGGAGATACGCAGTATTTT
D gene: NA; V gene: TRBV28; J gene: TRBJ1-3; clone size: NA; CDR3 protein: CASPERTIYF; CDR3 DNA: TGTGCCAGCCCGGAAAGGACCATATATTTT
D gene: NA; V gene: TRBV5-4; J gene: TRBJ2-1; clone size: NA; CDR3 protein: CASSLSGSYNEQFF; CDR3 DNA: TGTGCCAGCAGCTTATCCGGGTCCTACAATGAGCAGTTCTTC
D gene: NA; V gene: TRBV27; J gene: TRBJ1-6; clone size: NA; CDR3 protein: CASSFSRGGSPLHF; CDR3 DNA: TGTGCCAGCAGTTTTAGCAGGGGAGGCTCACCCCTCCACTTT
D gene: NA; V gene: TRBV3-1; J gene: TRBJ2-4; clone size: few; CDR3 protein: CASSLRLAKNIQYF; CDR3 DNA: TGTGCCAGCAGTCTACGTCTAGCCAAAAACATTCAGTACTTC
D gene: NA; V gene: TRBV18; J gene: TRBJ1-1; clone size: few; CDR3 protein: CASSPLSWNTEAFF; CDR3 DNA: TGTGCCAGCTCACCACTTTCTTGGAACACTGAAGCTTTCTTT
D gene: NA; V gene: TRBV7-2; J gene: TRBJ2-5; clone size: many; CDR3 protein: CASSARVGGGETQYF; CDR3 DNA: TGTGCCAGCAGCGCCCGTGTCGGAGGGGGGGAGACCCAGTACTTC
D gene: NA; V gene: TRBV7-3; J gene: TRBJ2-6; clone size: NA; CDR3 protein: CASSLSPGAGANVLTF; CDR3 DNA: TGTGCCAGCAGCTTAAGCCCAGGGGCCGGGGCCAACGTCCTGACTTTC
D gene: NA; V gene: TRBV20-1; J gene: TRBJ1-1; clone size: NA; CDR3 protein: CSAIFAGTVLAFF; CDR3 DNA: TGCAGTGCTATTTTTGCAGGGACGGTGCTGGCTTTCTTT
D gene: TRBD2; V gene: TRBV7-2; J gene: TRBJ2-1; clone size: NA; CDR3 protein: CASSATGTRDTIF; CDR3 DNA: TGTGCCAGCAGCGCGACCGGGACTAGGGATACAATCTTC
D gene: NA; V gene: TRBV6-2/TRBV6-3; J gene: TRBJ2-2; clone size: many; CDR3 protein: CASSSPLGPGELFF; CDR3 DNA: TGTGCCAGCAGTTCCCCCCTCGGTCCCGGGGAGCTGTTTTTT
D gene: NA; V gene: TRBV12-3/TRBV12-4; J gene: TRBJ1-5; clone size: many; CDR3 protein: CASSPLSGPSQPQHF; CDR3 DNA: TGTGCCAGCAGCCCCCTTTCCGGCCCCAGTCAGCCCCAGCATTTT
D gene: NA; V gene: TRBV4-2; J gene: TRBJ2-3; clone size: few; CDR3 protein: CASSQDLALARDTQYF; CDR3 DNA: TGTGCCAGCAGCCAAGATCTGGCCTTAGCACGAGATACGCAGTATTTT
D gene: NA; V gene: TRBV29-1; J gene: TRBJ1-4; clone size: many; CDR3 protein: CSVNQAGTNEKLFF; CDR3 DNA: TGCAGCGTCAACCAGGCAGGGACTAATGAAAAACTGTTTTTT
D gene: NA; V gene: TRBV18; J gene: TRBJ1-6; clone size: NA; CDR3 protein: CASSPKDSRGSPLHF; CDR3 DNA: TGTGCCAGCTCACCCAAAGACAGTCGAGGGTCACCCCTCCACTTT
D gene: TRBD1; V gene: TRBV30; J gene: TRBJ2-1; clone size: NA; CDR3 protein: CAWTRGRGLNEQFF; CDR3 DNA: TGTGCCTGGACCCGGGGTAGGGGGCTCAATGAGCAGTTCTTC
D gene: NA; V gene: TRBV18; J gene: TRBJ1-6; clone size: many; CDR3 protein: CASSPRTDSPLHF; CDR3 DNA: TGTGCCAGCTCACCCAGAACTGATTCACCCCTCCACTTT
D gene: TRBD1; V gene: TRBV29-1; J gene: TRBJ2-1; clone size: few; CDR3 protein: CSNRGPASDEQFF; CDR3 DNA: TGCAGCAACAGGGGGCCGGCTAGCGATGAGCAGTTCTTC
D gene: NA; V gene: TRBV29-1; J gene: TRBJ1-2; clone size: few; CDR3 protein: CSVGSRENYGYTF; CDR3 DNA: TGCAGCGTTGGTTCTCGCGAGAACTATGGCTACACCTTC
D gene: NA; V gene: TRBV12-3/TRBV12-4; J gene: TRBJ1-3; clone size: few; CDR3 protein: CASIIGHSGNTIYF; CDR3 DNA: TGTGCCAGCATAATTGGACACTCTGGAAACACCATATATTTT
D gene: NA; V gene: TRBV29-1; J gene: TRBJ2-3; clone size: few; CDR3 protein: CSGEVDTQYF; CDR3 DNA: TGCAGCGGGGAGGTTGATACGCAGTATTTT
D gene: NA; V gene: TRBV12-3/TRBV12-4; J gene: TRBJ1-1; clone size: NA; CDR3 protein: CASSLIAGTNTEAFF; CDR3 DNA: TGTGCCAGCAGCTTAATCGCCGGGACGAACACTGAAGCTTTCTTT
D gene: NA; V gene: TRBV5-1; J gene: TRBJ1-1; clone size: many; CDR3 protein: CASSFGGTEAFF; CDR3 DNA: TGCGCCAGCAGCTTCGGGGGCACTGAAGCTTTCTTT
D gene: TRBD1; V gene: TRBV27; J gene: TRBJ1-1; clone size: NA; CDR3 protein: CASSMDRDRTEAFF; CDR3 DNA: TGTGCCAGCAGTATGGACAGGGATCGCACTGAAGCTTTCTTT
D gene: NA; V gene: TRBV27; J gene: TRBJ2-7; clone size: few; CDR3 protein: CASQLAGAYEQYF; CDR3 DNA: TGTGCCAGCCAACTAGCTGGTGCGTACGAGCAGTACTTC
D gene: NA; V gene: TRBV27; J gene: TRBJ2-3; clone size: few; CDR3 protein: CASSPFPPVGADTQYF; CDR3 DNA: TGTGCCAGCAGTCCGTTCCCCCCGGTCGGCGCGGATACGCAGTATTTT
D gene: NA; V gene: TRBV7-9; J gene: TRBJ2-1; clone size: many; CDR3 protein: CASKYWDEQFF; CDR3 DNA: TGTGCCAGCAAGTACTGGGATGAGCAGTTCTTC
D gene: TRBD1; V gene: TRBV28; J gene: TRBJ1-1; clone size: NA; CDR3 protein: CASTDPDRVPEAFF; CDR3 DNA: TGTGCCAGCACCGACCCCGACAGGGTACCTGAAGCTTTCTTT
D gene: NA; V gene: TRBV19; J gene: TRBJ2-1; clone size: NA; CDR3 protein: CAISGTPTYNEQFF; CDR3 DNA: TGTGCCATCTCCGGGACGCCGACCTACAATGAGCAGTTCTTC